This TCR beta chain was observed in a study of blood T cell repertoires in COVID-19. In the study overall: Acute and convalescent COVID-19 samples came from the United States, Italy and Spain.

There are 17 residues in the CDR3. Sequenced by immunoSEQ multiplex PCR; TCRdb stores in-frame clones only, minus some. Of 490,000 or so clones in the sample, 80% to 90% were seen once. Recruits, aged roughly 18 to 89 years, lived in under 25 US areas. Participants' reported clinical history set cohort assignment. Recovered participants had two consecutive negative NP/OP PCR tests, healthcare professional clearance, or symptom resolution. The source material was PBMCs or T cells enriched from blood (not recorded which). This sequence originates from a woman aged 60-75 years who had recovered from COVID-19. This rearrangement joins TRBV7-5 to TRBJ1-5. TRBV7-5 has pseudogene status. The CDR3 sequence: CARRTTPAHRGNQPQHF. As DNA, the CDR3 is TGTGCCAGAAGAACCACACCCGCTCACCGGGGCAATCAGCCCCAGCATTTT.